This TCR beta chain was observed in a study of T cell responses to AZD1222 COVID-19 vaccine. Profiled with immunoSEQ multiplex PCR; TCRdb holds only in-frame clones, not every one. The sample has 100,000 to 150,000 clones; approximately 88% are singletons. Study-wide points: White British donors predominated, females outnumbered males, and clonal diversity was possibly underestimated. Spike-specific TCR breadth rose after two AZD1222 doses, and depth rose as well. Of spike-specific TCRs, nearly half reportedly target regions left unmutated in variants.

CDR3 length equals 16 residues. Germline V gene sequence: CDR1 MDHEN, CDR2 SYDVKM. V lost 4 bases and J lost 2; bases outside the gene matches: 6. About this clone itself: Its antigen is still unknown.

The sequencing here drew on peripheral blood, taken on day 0 of AZD1222 vaccination. The TCR comes from an adult in good health. The chain employs TRBV28 and TRBJ2-7; 12 bases fit TRBD2. CDR3 protein: CASSSSGRADTYEQYF. CDR3 DNA: TGTGCCAGCAGTTCTAGCGGGAGGGCCGACACCTACGAGCAGTACTTC.